One sample yielded the 9 T cell receptor beta chains listed below, sequenced in a study of cytomegalovirus exposure and HLA in healthy donors. Primers: 60 Vbeta forward and 13 Jbeta reverse. This table comes from immunoSEQ multiplex PCR, and its TCRdb copy is limited to in-frame clones, with some not included. The sample shows about 100,000 clones, about 70% of them seen only once. Sequences were obtained from PBMCs. The receptors originated from a woman between 65 and 79 years old in good health and CMV-seropositive.

This clone was found once. The chain is built from TRBV9 and TRBJ1-1; D is perhaps TRBD1 (6 bases). The CDR3 covers 15 residues. Germline V lookup: CDR1 SGDLS, CDR2 YYNGEE. Trimming removed 3 bases at V and 1 base at J, with 13 bases between. CDR3 protein: CASSGDGGPNTEAFF. DNA for the CDR3: TGTGCCAGCAGCGGGGACGGGGGGCCGAACACTGAAGCTTTCTTT.

The chain joins TRBV5-1 to TRBJ1-4; D is unresolved. Germline values: CDR1 SGHRS, CDR2 YFSETQ. V was shortened by 4 bases and J by 5 bases, with 15 bases between the two germline ends. The CDR3 runs to 15 residues. The CDR3 sequence is CASSAPGHQNEKLFF. CDR3 sequence (DNA): TGCGCCAGCAGCGCACCGGGTCATCAGAATGAAAAACTGTTTTTT.

The chain links TRBV11-2 to TRBJ1-1; weak D call: TRBD1 (5 bases). V was cut by 0 bases and J by 3 bases, with 17 bases left in between. The CDR3 totals 17 residues. Germline V gives CDR1 SGHAT, CDR2 FQNNGV. The CDR3: CASSLEGQGWVHTEAFF. CDR3 DNA: TGTGCCAGCAGCTTAGAGGGGCAGGGTTGGGTTCACACTGAAGCTTTCTTT.

This sequence joins TRBV4-2 and TRBJ2-7, with D possibly TRBD2 on 6 matching bases. The CDR3 consists of 15 residues. V was pared by 9 bases and J by 1 base, with 19 bases between. In germline, CDR1 is LGHNA, CDR2 YNFKEQ. CDR3 in amino acids: CASRDRAGRSYEQYF. CDR3 bases: TGTGCCAGTAGGGATAGGGCGGGGAGGTCCTACGAGCAGTACTTC.

This chain uses TRBV28 with TRBJ1-2, with TRBD1 matching 7 bases. Looked up from germline, CDR1 is MDHEN and CDR2 is SYDVKM. CDR3 length equals 15 residues. The V segment lost 2 bases and the J segment 4 bases; nucleotides outside the gene matches: 7. The CDR3 bases are TGTGCCAGCAGTTTAGAGGGGGCGCTGGGCTATGGCTACACCTTC. This sequence encodes CASSLEGALGYGYTF.

The chain joins TRBV2 to TRBJ2-2, with TRBD1 identical over 7 bases. V was pared by 6 bases and J by 2 bases, with 6 bases of the junction left unmatched. Germline V gene data show CDR1 as SNHLY and CDR2 as FYNNEI. This CDR3 has 15 amino acids. The CDR3 loop is CASSPGQANTGELFF. The DNA for the CDR3 is TGTGCCAGCAGCCCCGGACAGGCTAACACCGGGGAGCTGTTTTTT.

The chain carries TRBV5-8 and TRBJ2-7; 7 bases match TRBD1. The V gene's germline CDR1 is SGHTS and CDR2 YDEGEE. The CDR3 extends over 14 amino acids. V shed 4 bases, J shed 7 bases, and the junction held 11 bases outside the gene matches. The CDR3 protein is CASSPGQVRGEQYF. The CDR3 DNA reads as TGTGCCAGCAGCCCAGGACAGGTCAGAGGAGAGCAGTACTTC.

This chain connects TRBV2 to TRBJ2-2; D not certain. V was shortened by 6 bases and J by 0 bases, with 11 bases between the two germline ends. CDR3 length: 15 residues. CDR1 is SNHLY, CDR2 FYNNEI, per germline. The CDR3 DNA reads as TGTGCCAGCAGCGGCGACATAACGAACACCGGGGAGCTGTTTTTT. Amino acid sequence: CASSGDITNTGELFF. Supplemented by reference TRBV2 and TRBJ2-2, the full variable domain reads EPEVTQTPSHQVTQMGQEVILRCVPISNHLYFYWYRQILGQKVEFLVSFYNNEISEKSEIFDDQFSVERPDGSNFTLKIRSTKLEDSAMYFCASSGDITNTGELFFGEGSRLTVL.

There are a few counts of this clone. The rearrangement uses TRBV14 and TRBJ1-1, with D possibly TRBD1 on 5 matching bases. CDR3 length equals 13 residues. Trimming shortened V by 2 bases and J by 5 bases, and 9 bases separated the two germline ends. Germline V CDR1 and CDR2: SGHDN, FVKESK. The CDR3 loop is CASSQWGRTEAFF. In DNA, the CDR3 is TGTGCCAGCAGCCAATGGGGGAGGACTGAAGCTTTCTTT.